These 29 T cell receptor beta chains share one sample of origin, sequenced in a study of blood T cell repertoires in COVID-19. TCRdb's copy holds only in-frame clones and misses some; the assay was immunoSEQ multiplex PCR. Of 150,000 or so clones detected, approximately 90% appear once; the ten largest clones hold about 0.98%. Input material: peripheral blood. These receptors all stem from a man younger than 35 with acute or convalescent COVID-19.

This sequence joins TRBV21-1 and TRBJ1-1; the table gives TRBD1 as D, unverified against the DNA. TRBV21-1 is classified as a pseudogene. The CDR3 totals 16 residues. CDR3 protein: CASSNQTGGMNTEAFF. Here the CDR3 DNA reads TGTGCCAGCAGCAACCAGACAGGGGGCATGAACACTGAAGCTTTCTTT.

This chain links TRBV3-1 (or the pseudogene TRBV3-2) with TRBJ2-7; the match to TRBD2 covers 9 bases. In germline, CDR1 is LGHDT, CDR2 YNNKEL (reference sequence). V was pared by 1 base and J by 2 bases, with 0 bases of the junction left unmatched. The CDR3 extends over 14 amino acids. Here the CDR3 DNA reads TGTGCCAGCAGCCAAGGCGGGGGGGCCTACGAGCAGTACTTC. The encoded protein is CASSQGGGAYEQYF.

CDR3: CASRLRQGGYEQYV. The CDR3 DNA is TGTGCAAGTCGCCTAAGGCAGGGGGGCTACGAGCAGTACGTC. This chain joins TRBV12-2 and TRBJ2-7; TRBD1, the table's D call, was not compared with the DNA. TRBV12-2 is a pseudogene. The CDR3 totals 14 residues.

The gene calls are TRBV11-2 and TRBJ2-2, with a possible D match to TRBD2 (5 bases). The CDR3 totals 16 residues. Trimming removed 5 bases from V and 4 bases from J, with 17 bases in between. The V gene's germline CDR1 is SGHAT and CDR2 FQNNGV. The chain's CDR3 is CASSLRGTGGTGELFF. The CDR3 region has the DNA TGTGCCAGCAGCCTACGTGGCACCGGAGGCACCGGGGAGCTGTTTTTT.

This chain joins TRBV6-5 and TRBJ1-6, with 7 bases identical to TRBD1. V shed 5 bases and J 4 bases; nucleotides not matched to a gene: 5. The length of the CDR3 is 15 residues. Germline V gene data show CDR1 as MNHEY and CDR2 as SVGAGI. CDR3 amino acids: CASSHGQAYNSPLHF. The CDR3 DNA reads as TGTGCCAGCAGTCATGGACAGGCTTATAATTCACCCCTCCACTTT.

The chain combines TRBV7-6 with TRBJ2-2; D unclear. Germline V gene lookup returns CDR1 SGHVS and CDR2 FNYEAQ. The V and J ends lost 5 bases and 1 base respectively, with 11 bases between them. This CDR3 has 15 amino acids. CDR3 sequence (DNA): TGTGCCAGCAGCCCCAACACGCAGAACACCGGGGAGCTGTTTTTT. Translated: CASSPNTQNTGELFF. Combining the CDR3 with reference TRBV7-6 and TRBJ2-2 gives the whole variable domain GAGVSQSPRYKVTKRGQDVALRCDPISGHVSLYWYRQALGQGPEFLTYFNYEAQQDKSGLPNDRFSAERPEGSISTLTIQRTEQRDSAMYRCASSPNTQNTGELFFGEGSRLTVL.

V gene TRBV19 combines with J gene TRBJ1-1; D possibly corresponds to TRBD1 (6 bases). Per germline, CDR1 LNHDA and CDR2 SQIVND (reference sequence). The V and J ends lost 4 bases and 1 base respectively, with 13 bases between them. This CDR3 is 15 amino acids long. The CDR3 coding sequence is TGTGCCAGTAGTACCCGGACAGATTCGAACACTGAAGCTTTCTTT. Amino acid sequence: CASSTRTDSNTEAFF.

The V gene is TRBV11-2, the J gene TRBJ2-5, with 10 nucleotides matching TRBD2. Germline CDR1 is SGHAT and CDR2 is FQNNGV. The length of the CDR3 is 16 residues. The V gene end was trimmed by 4 bases and the J gene end by 0 bases; junction bases not matched to a gene: 5. CDR3 amino acids: CASSYGLADYQETQYF. In nucleotides, the CDR3 is TGTGCCAGCAGCTATGGACTAGCGGACTACCAAGAGACCCAGTACTTC.

CDR3 in amino acids: CASSRFEGESYEQYF. In nucleotides, the CDR3 is TGTGCCAGCAGCCGGTTTGAGGGGGAGTCCTACGAGCAGTACTTC. This rearrangement joins TRBV11-2 to TRBJ2-7; TRBD1 might be the D (6 bases). This CDR3 has 15 residues. V was clipped by 5 bases and J by 1 base, with 15 bases between them. Germline V CDR1 and CDR2: SGHAT, FQNNGV.

The chain couples TRBV2 to TRBJ2-1; the D is unclear. The CDR3 runs 15 residues. The V and J ends lost 5 bases and 5 bases respectively, with 16 bases between them. CDR1 is SNHLY, CDR2 FYNNEI, per germline. The CDR3 bases are TGTGCCAGCAGTACGTCAACTCGTCCCAACAATGAGCAGTTCTTC. Amino acids: CASSTSTRPNNEQFF.

V usage is TRBV3-1 (or the pseudogene TRBV3-2) and J usage is TRBJ1-4; D ambiguous. V lost 1 base to trimming and J lost 6 bases, with 6 bases between them. The CDR3 length is 13 residues. Germline V CDR1 and CDR2: LGHDT, YNNKEL (reference sequence). The CDR3 region has the DNA TGTGCCAGCAGCCAAGCTCGAGATGAAAAACTGTTTTTT. Its protein product is CASSQARDEKLFF.

The gene calls are TRBV2 and TRBJ1-2, with 8 positions matching TRBD1. Germline V gene sequence: CDR1 SNHLY, CDR2 FYNNEI. V trimming: 5 bases; J trimming: 6 bases; junction bases outside the gene matches: 8. The CDR3 extends over 14 amino acids. The DNA of the CDR3 is TGTGCCAGCAGTAGGACAGGGAAAGGGGATGGCTACACCTTC. Its translation is CASSRTGKGDGYTF.

The chain combines TRBV12-3 or TRBV12-4 with TRBJ1-6; no reliable D call. The length of the CDR3 is 13 residues. Deletions cut 3 bases from V and 7 bases from J, with 7 bases between. This chain's CDR3 is CASSLRANSPLHF. The CDR3 DNA reads TGTGCCAGCAGTTTGCGGGCGAATTCACCCCTCCACTTT.

The chain carries TRBV7-9 and TRBJ2-3, with D possibly being TRBD2 (6 bases). Germline V gives CDR1 SEHNR, CDR2 FQNEAQ (reference sequence). V lost 2 bases and J 1 base, leaving 13 bases between the germline ends. The CDR3 loop spans 16 amino acids. The CDR3 is CASSLSLLAGTDTQYF. The DNA of the CDR3 is TGTGCCAGCAGCTTAAGTTTGTTAGCGGGCACAGATACGCAGTATTTT.

This clone was counted a few times. CDR3 nucleotides: TGCGCCAGCAGCCAAGAGGAAGCAGGTTCTCGACTAGCGGGGGGATACAATGAGCAGTTCTTC. It encodes CASSQEEAGSRLAGGYNEQFF. The rearrangement joins TRBV4-1 to TRBJ2-1; 13 bases are a match to TRBD2. Germline V gene lookup returns CDR1 MGHRA and CDR2 YSYEKL. V was clipped by 0 bases and J by 4 bases; unmatched bases: 15. The length of the CDR3 is 21 residues.

The V call is TRBV28, the J call TRBJ1-2; TRBD1 is a possible D gene (6 bases). The CDR3 is 14 amino acids. CDR1 MDHEN and CDR2 SYDVKM come from the germline V gene. V lost 6 bases and J lost 2, with 13 bases in between. CDR3 in DNA: TGTGCCAGCAGATTAGGACAGTGGAACTATGGCTACACCTTC. It yields the protein CASRLGQWNYGYTF.

The gene calls are TRBV11-2 and TRBJ1-5; weak D call: TRBD1 (5 bases). CDR3 size: 13 residues. The germline CDR1 and CDR2 sequences are SGHAT and FQNNGV. V was clipped by 5 bases and J by 7 bases, with 12 bases between them. CDR3 in amino acids: CASSVDSWQPQHF. CDR3 nucleotides: TGTGCCAGCAGCGTCGACAGTTGGCAGCCCCAGCATTTT. Looking up the rest from reference TRBV11-2 and TRBJ1-5 gives the full variable domain: EAGVAQSPRYKIIEKRQSVAFWCNPISGHATLYWYQQILGQGPKLLIQFQNNGVVDDSQLPKDRFSAERLKGVDSTLKIQPAKLEDSAVYLCASSVDSWQPQHFGDGTRLSIL.

The genes are TRBV28 and TRBJ1-1, with D hard to call. The CDR3 sequence is 13 residues long. Germline values: CDR1 MDHEN, CDR2 SYDVKM. Trimming cost V 3 bases and J 1 base, with 6 bases left between them. CDR3 protein: CASSLTTNTEAFF. In DNA, the CDR3 is TGTGCCAGCAGTTTGACAACGAACACTGAAGCTTTCTTT.

The genes are TRBV28 and TRBJ2-1, with 7 bases aligning to TRBD1. J lost 6 bases, V lost 5 bases, and 7 bases had no gene match. CDR3 length: 14 amino acids. CDR1 is MDHEN and CDR2 is SYDVKM in the germline V gene. This CDR3 is CASSLRQGVNEQFF. The CDR3, as DNA: TGTGCCAGCAGTCTCCGACAGGGCGTCAATGAGCAGTTCTTC.

The V and J genes are TRBV29-1 and TRBJ1-2; D gene uncertain. This CDR3 is 14 amino acids long. Germline CDR1 and CDR2: SQVTM and ANQGSEA. V was trimmed by 1 base and J by 3 bases, leaving 12 bases between them. CDR3 sequence reads: CSVEGAERHYGYTF. In DNA form, the CDR3 reads TGCAGCGTTGAAGGCGCGGAACGGCACTATGGCTACACCTTC.

In this sample, this clone turned up a few times. The chain combines TRBV30 with TRBJ1-1; weak D call: TRBD1 (6 bases). The ends were cut back, 3 bases at V and 1 base at J, with 15 bases in the middle. The CDR3 loop spans 15 amino acids. Germline V gene sequence: CDR1 GTSNPN, CDR2 SVGIG (reference sequence). The CDR3 here is CAWRAQGGANTEAFF. For the CDR3, the DNA is TGTGCCTGGAGGGCCCAAGGGGGGGCGAACACTGAAGCTTTCTTT.

V is TRBV7-9 and J is TRBJ1-4, with 12 bases identical to TRBD1. The CDR3 is 15 residues long. Germline V gives CDR1 SEHNR, CDR2 FQNEAQ (reference sequence). Trimming took 3 bases from V and 7 from J; bases not matched to a gene: 3. This CDR3 reads CASSFPGQGAEKLFF. The CDR3 DNA reads as TGTGCCAGCAGCTTCCCGGGACAGGGGGCTGAAAAACTGTTTTTT.

J is TRBJ2-7 and V is TRBV3-1 (or the pseudogene TRBV3-2); D may be TRBD1 (5 bases). V was cut by 2 bases and J by 6 bases, with 11 bases left in between. Germline-derived CDR1 and CDR2 are LGHDT and YNNKEL (reference sequence). This CDR3 is 13 amino acids long. The CDR3 sequence is CASSQYEGVEQYF. CDR3 sequence (DNA): TGTGCCAGCAGCCAATATGAAGGGGTCGAGCAGTACTTC.

The chain employs TRBV9 and TRBJ1-2, with a possible D match to TRBD1 (6 bases). The germline V and J ends were trimmed by 4 bases and 4 bases, with 17 bases remaining between them. The CDR3 contains 15 residues. Germline V gives CDR1 SGDLS, CDR2 YYNGEE. The CDR3 is CASSPHREIGYGYTF. DNA for the CDR3: TGTGCCAGCAGCCCGCACAGGGAGATCGGCTATGGCTACACCTTC.

This sequence joins TRBV18 and TRBJ1-6, with 7 bases aligning to TRBD1. Looked up from germline, CDR1 is KGHSH and CDR2 is LQKENI. The ends lost 3 bases at V and 6 bases at J; junction bases unmatched: 2. The CDR3 consists of 14 residues. CDR3 region: CASSPGTANSPLHF. CDR3 nucleotide sequence: TGTGCCAGCTCACCGGGGACAGCTAATTCACCCCTCCACTTT.

The J gene is TRBJ2-7, the V gene TRBV29-1, with D perhaps TRBD2 (5 bases). In germline, CDR1 is SQVTM, CDR2 ANQGSEA. Trimming removed 7 bases from V and 5 bases from J, with 18 bases in between. The CDR3 spans 13 residues. CDR3 nucleotide sequence: TGCAGCGCTCGGACTGGGGATAGAGACGAGCAGTACTTC. Its translation is CSARTGDRDEQYF.

The CDR3 sequence is CASSQGQERYTF. DNA of the CDR3: TGTGCCAGCAGTCAAGGACAGGAGCGCTACACCTTC. The chain couples TRBV12-3 or TRBV12-4 to TRBJ1-2, with 7 bases matching TRBD1. This CDR3 is built from 12 residues. V lost 5 bases and J lost 9; bases outside the gene matches: 6.

V usage is TRBV15 and J usage is TRBJ1-1; TRBD1 agrees at 10 bases. J gave up 10 bases and V 2 bases, and 10 bases lay outside the gene matches. Germline V gene lookup returns CDR1 LNHNV and CDR2 YYDKDF (reference sequence). The CDR3 has 15 amino acids. The CDR3 protein is CATSRQLTGGVGAFF. The CDR3 nucleotides read TGTGCCACCAGCAGACAGTTGACAGGGGGCGTTGGAGCTTTCTTT.

The chain couples TRBV6-5 to TRBJ1-4; the match to TRBD1 covers 8 bases. Germline V gene sequence: CDR1 MNHEY, CDR2 SVGAGI. This CDR3 is built from 15 residues. V lost 5 bases to trimming and J lost 5 bases; unmatched junction nucleotides: 7. The CDR3 loop is CASSPTGGGNEKLFF. The CDR3 coding sequence is TGTGCCAGCAGTCCCACAGGGGGGGGAAATGAAAAACTGTTTTTT.